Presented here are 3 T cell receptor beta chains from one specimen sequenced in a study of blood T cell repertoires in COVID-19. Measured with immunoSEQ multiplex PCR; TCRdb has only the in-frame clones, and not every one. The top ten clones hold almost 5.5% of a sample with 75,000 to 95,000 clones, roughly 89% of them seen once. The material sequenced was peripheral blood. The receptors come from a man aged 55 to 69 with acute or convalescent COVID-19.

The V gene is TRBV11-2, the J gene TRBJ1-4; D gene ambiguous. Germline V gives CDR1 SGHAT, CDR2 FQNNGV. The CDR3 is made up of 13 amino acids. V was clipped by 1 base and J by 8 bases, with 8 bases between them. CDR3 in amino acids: CASSLVGTEKLFF. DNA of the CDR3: TGTGCCAGCAGCTTAGTTGGCACGGAAAAACTGTTTTTT.

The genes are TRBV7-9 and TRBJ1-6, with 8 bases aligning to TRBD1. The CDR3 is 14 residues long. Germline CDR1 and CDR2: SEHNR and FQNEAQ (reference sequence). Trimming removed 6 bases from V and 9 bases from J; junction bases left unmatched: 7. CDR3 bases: TGTGCCAGCAGTAAAGGGCAGGGGGCTTCACCCCTCCACTTT. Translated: CASSKGQGASPLHF.

The CDR3 DNA sequence: TGTGCCAGCAGTGACTGGACAGGGGGTACCTACGAGCAGTACTTC. Its protein product is CASSDWTGGTYEQYF. The rearrangement uses TRBV14 and TRBJ2-7, with TRBD1 identical over 10 bases. This CDR3 has 15 amino acids. Germline V gives CDR1 SGHDN, CDR2 FVKESK. The V and J ends lost 6 bases and 2 bases, in that order; junction bases with no gene match: 7.